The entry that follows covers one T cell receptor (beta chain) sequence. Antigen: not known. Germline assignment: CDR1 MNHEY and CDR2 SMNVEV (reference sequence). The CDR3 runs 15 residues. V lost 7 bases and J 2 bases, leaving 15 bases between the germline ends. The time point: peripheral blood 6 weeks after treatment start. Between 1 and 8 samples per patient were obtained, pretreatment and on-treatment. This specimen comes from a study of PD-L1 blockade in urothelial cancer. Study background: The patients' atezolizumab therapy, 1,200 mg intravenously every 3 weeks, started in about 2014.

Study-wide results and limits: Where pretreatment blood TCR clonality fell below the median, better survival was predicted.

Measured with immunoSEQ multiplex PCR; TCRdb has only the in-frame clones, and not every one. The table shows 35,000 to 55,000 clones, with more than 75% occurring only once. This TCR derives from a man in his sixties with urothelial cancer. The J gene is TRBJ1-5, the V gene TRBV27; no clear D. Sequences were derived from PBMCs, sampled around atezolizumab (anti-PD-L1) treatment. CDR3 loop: CASIIGQVGNQPQHF. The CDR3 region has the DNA TGTGCCAGCATTATTGGGCAGGTCGGCAATCAGCCCCAGCATTTT.